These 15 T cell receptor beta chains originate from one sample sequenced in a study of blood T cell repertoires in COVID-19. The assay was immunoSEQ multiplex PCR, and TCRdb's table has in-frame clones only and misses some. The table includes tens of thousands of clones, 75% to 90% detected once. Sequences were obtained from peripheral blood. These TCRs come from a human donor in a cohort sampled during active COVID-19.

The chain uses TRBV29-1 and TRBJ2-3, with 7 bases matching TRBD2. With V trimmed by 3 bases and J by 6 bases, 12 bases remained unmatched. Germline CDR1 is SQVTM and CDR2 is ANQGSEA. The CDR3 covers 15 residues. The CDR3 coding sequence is TGCAGCGTTGACGGGTCTAGCGGCCCCTCGGATACGCAGTATTTT. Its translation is CSVDGSSGPSDTQYF.

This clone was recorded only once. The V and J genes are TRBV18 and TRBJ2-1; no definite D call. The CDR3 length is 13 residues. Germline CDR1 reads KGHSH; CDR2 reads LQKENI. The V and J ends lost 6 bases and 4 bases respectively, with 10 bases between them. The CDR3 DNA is TGTGCCAGCTCCGGTGTACAGTACAATGAGCAGTTCTTC. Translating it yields CASSGVQYNEQFF.

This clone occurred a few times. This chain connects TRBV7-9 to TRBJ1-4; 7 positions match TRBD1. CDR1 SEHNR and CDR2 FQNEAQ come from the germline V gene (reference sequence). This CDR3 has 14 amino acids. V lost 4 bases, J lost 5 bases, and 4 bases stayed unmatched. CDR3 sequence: CASSSTGSNEKLFF. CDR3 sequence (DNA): TGTGCCAGCAGCTCGACAGGGTCCAATGAAAAACTGTTTTTT.

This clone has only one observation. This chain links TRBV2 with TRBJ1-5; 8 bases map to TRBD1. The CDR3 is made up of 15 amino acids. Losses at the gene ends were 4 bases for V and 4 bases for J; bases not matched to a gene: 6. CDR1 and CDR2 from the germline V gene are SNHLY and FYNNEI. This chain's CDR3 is CASSAQGQVNQPQHF. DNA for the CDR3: TGTGCCAGCAGTGCCCAGGGACAGGTTAATCAGCCCCAGCATTTT.

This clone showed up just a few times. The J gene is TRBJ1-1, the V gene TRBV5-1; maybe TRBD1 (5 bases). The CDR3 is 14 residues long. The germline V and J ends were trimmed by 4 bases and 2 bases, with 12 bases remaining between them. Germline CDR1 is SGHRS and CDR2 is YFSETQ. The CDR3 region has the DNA TGCGCCAGCAGCCCCGACAGACCTAACACTGAAGCTTTCTTT. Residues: CASSPDRPNTEAFF.

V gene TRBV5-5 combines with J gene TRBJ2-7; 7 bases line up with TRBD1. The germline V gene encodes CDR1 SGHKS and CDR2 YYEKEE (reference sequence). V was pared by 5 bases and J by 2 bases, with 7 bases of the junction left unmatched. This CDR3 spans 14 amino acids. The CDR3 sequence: CASSSGTATYEQYF. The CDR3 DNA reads TGTGCCAGCAGTTCGGGGACAGCCACCTACGAGCAGTACTTC.

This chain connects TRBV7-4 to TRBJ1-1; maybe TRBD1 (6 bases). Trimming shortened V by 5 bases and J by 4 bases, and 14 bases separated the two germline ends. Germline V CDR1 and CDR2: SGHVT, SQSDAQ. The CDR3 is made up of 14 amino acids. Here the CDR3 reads CASSIQGLSTEAFF. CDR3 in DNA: TGTGCCAGCAGCATCCAGGGGTTGAGCACTGAAGCTTTCTTT. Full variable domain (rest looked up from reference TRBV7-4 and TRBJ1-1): GAGVSQSPRYKVAKRGRDVALRCDSISGHVTLYWYRQTLGQGSEVLTYSQSDAQRDKSGRPSGRFSAERPERSVSTLKIQRTEQGDSAVYLCASSIQGLSTEAFFGQGTRLTVV.

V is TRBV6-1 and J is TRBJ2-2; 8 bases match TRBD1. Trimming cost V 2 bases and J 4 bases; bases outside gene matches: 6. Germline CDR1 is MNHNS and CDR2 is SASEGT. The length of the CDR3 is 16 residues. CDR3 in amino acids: CASSEIQGVGTGELFF. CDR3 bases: TGTGCCAGCAGTGAAATACAGGGGGTGGGCACCGGGGAGCTGTTTTTT.

As DNA, the CDR3 is TGCAGCGTCGTTCCGACTAGCGGAGATACGCAGTATTTT. Residues: CSVVPTSGDTQYF. The chain recombines TRBV29-1 with TRBJ2-3; 9 bases map to TRBD2. This CDR3 has 13 residues. Germline assignment: CDR1 SQVTM and CDR2 ANQGSEA. V trimming: 6 bases; J trimming: 5 bases; junction bases outside the gene matches: 6.

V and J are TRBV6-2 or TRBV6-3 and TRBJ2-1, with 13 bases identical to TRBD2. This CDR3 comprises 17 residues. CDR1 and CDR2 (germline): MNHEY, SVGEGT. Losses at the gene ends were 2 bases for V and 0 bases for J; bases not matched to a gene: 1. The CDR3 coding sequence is TGTGCCAGCAGTTACACTAGCGGGGGGGCCTCCTACAATGAGCAGTTCTTC. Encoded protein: CASSYTSGGASYNEQFF.

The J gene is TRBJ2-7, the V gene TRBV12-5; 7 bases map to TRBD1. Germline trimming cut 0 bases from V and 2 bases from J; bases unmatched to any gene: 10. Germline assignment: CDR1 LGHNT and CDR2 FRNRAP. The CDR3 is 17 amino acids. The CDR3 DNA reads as TGTGCTAGTGGTTTGGTACGAGCGTGGGACAGCCCCTACGAGCAGTACTTC. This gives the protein CASGLVRAWDSPYEQYF.

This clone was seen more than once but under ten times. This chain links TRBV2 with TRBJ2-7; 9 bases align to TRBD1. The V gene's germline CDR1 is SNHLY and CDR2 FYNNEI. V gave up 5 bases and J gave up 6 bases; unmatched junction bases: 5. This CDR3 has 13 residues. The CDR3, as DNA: TGTGCCAGCAGTTGGGACAGGGCTTCCGAGCAGTACTTC. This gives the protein CASSWDRASEQYF.

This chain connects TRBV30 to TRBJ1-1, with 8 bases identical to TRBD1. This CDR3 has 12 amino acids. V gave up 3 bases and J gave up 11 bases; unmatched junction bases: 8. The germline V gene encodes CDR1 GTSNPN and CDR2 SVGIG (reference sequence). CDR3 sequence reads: CAWSAGQGRAFF. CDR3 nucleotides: TGTGCCTGGAGCGCAGGACAGGGTCGCGCTTTCTTT.

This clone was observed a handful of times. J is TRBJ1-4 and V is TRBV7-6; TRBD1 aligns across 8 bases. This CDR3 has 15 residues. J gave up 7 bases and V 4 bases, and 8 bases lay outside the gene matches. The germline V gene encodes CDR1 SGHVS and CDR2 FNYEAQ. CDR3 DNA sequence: TGTGCCAGCAGCTCGTTCCCCAGGGGGCTTGAAAAACTGTTTTTT. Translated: CASSSFPRGLEKLFF.

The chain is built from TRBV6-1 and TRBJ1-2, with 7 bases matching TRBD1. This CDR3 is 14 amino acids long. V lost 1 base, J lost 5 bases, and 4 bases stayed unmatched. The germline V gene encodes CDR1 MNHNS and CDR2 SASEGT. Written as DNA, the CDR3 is TGTGCCAGCAGTGAAGATGGGACAGTGTATGGCTACACCTTC. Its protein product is CASSEDGTVYGYTF.